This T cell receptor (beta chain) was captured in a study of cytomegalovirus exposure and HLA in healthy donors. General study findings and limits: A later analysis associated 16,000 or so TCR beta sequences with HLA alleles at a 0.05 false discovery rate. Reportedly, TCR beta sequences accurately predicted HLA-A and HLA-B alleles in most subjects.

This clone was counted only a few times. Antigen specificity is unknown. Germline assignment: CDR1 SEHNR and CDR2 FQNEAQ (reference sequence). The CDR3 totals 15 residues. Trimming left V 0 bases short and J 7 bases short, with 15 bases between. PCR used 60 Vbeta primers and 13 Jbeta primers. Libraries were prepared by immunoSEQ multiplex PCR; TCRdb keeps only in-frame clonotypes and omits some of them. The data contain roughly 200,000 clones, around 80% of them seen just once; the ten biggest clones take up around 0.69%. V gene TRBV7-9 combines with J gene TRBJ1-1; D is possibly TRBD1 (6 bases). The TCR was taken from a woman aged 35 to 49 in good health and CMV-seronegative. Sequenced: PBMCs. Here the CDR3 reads CASSLAGGRVNEAFF. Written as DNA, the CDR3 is TGTGCCAGCAGCTTAGCAGGGGGTCGGGTGAATGAAGCTTTCTTT.